This T cell receptor beta chain comes out of a study of type 1 regulatory T cells. Whole-study context: This in vitro CD4 product, T-allo10, is enriched for Tr1 cells and alloantigen-specific.

Each CDR3 protein is one row after TCRdb ran MiXCR on the reads. This table holds 88,000 or so distinct CDR3 sequences, less than 40% found once. In the case of this clonotype: This may stem from a read error, because a much larger clone lies one nucleotide away.

The length of the CDR3 is 14 residues. The V end lost 4 bases, the J end lost 2 bases, and 12 bases lay between the germline ends. CDR1 is MDHEN, CDR2 SYDVKM, per germline. The specimen sequenced was CD4+ T cells, either the whole sample or a sorted fraction (not recorded which). This chain joins TRBV28 and TRBJ2-7, with D possibly TRBD1 on 6 matching bases. The receptor was derived from a human donor in good health. The CDR3 nucleotides are TGTGCCAGCAGTTCCGGGGCAGGGGCCTACGAGCAGTACTTC. Residues: CASSSGAGAYEQYF.